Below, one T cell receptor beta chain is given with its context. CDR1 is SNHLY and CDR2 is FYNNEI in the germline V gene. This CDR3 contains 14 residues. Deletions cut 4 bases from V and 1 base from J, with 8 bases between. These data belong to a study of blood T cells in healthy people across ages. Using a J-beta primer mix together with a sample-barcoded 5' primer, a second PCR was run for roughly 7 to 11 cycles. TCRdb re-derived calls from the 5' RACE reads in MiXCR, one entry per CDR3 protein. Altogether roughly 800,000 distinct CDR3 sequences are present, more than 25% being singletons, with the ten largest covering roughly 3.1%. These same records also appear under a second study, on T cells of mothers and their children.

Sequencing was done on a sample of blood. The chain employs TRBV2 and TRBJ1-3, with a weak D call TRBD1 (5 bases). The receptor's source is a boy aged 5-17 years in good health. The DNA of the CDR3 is TGTGCCAGCAGTGCGGGGGTGTCTGGAAACACCATATATTTT. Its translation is CASSAGVSGNTIYF. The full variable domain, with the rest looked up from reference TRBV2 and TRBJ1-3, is EPEVTQTPSHQVTQMGQEVILRCVPISNHLYFYWYRQILGQKVEFLVSFYNNEISEKSEIFDDQFSVERPDGSNFTLKIRSTKLEDSAMYFCASSAGVSGNTIYFGEGSWLTVV.